One sample yielded the 12 T cell receptor beta chains listed below, sequenced in a study of neoadjuvant nivolumab and ipilimumab in lung cancer. Generated by immunoSEQ multiplex PCR, the TCRdb table keeps only in-frame clones and is missing some. Seen here are roughly 30,000 clones, roughly nine tenths observed once, and the top ten hold roughly 4.5%. The material sequenced was peripheral blood, taken after neoadjuvant nivolumab, alone or with ipilimumab, at or shortly before surgery. The receptors here all came from an adult with non-small cell lung cancer.

J is TRBJ2-7 and V is TRBV4-2, with D perhaps given as TRBD1 or TRBD2 (5 bases each). CDR1 is LGHNA, CDR2 YNFKEQ, per germline. The CDR3 has 14 residues. Trimming removed 0 bases at V and 4 bases at J, with 10 bases between. CDR3 residues: CASSQDEGSYEQYF. CDR3 nucleotide sequence: TGTGCCAGCAGCCAAGATGAGGGGAGTTACGAGCAGTACTTC.

The V call is TRBV7-9, the J call TRBJ2-2; tentatively, D is TRBD2 (5 bases). Between the trimmed V and J ends, which lost 2 bases and 6 bases, there was a span of 10 bases. Germline-derived CDR1 and CDR2 are SEHNR and FQNEAQ (reference sequence). This CDR3 spans 14 amino acids. The CDR3 spells CASSLYDGAGELFF. In nucleotides, the CDR3 is TGTGCCAGCAGCTTATACGACGGGGCCGGGGAGCTGTTTTTT.

This rearrangement joins TRBV7-7 to TRBJ2-2, with D perhaps TRBD2 (5 bases). V was trimmed by 3 bases and J by 3 bases, leaving 8 bases between them. Germline V gene sequence: CDR1 SSHAT, CDR2 FNYEAQ (reference sequence). The CDR3 extends over 14 amino acids. CDR3 loop: CASSFNGDTGELFF. DNA for the CDR3: TGTGCCAGCAGCTTCAACGGGGACACCGGGGAGCTGTTTTTT.

The chain links TRBV2 to TRBJ1-1, with a possible D match to TRBD1 (6 bases). Germline V gene sequence: CDR1 SNHLY, CDR2 FYNNEI. The ends were cut back, 6 bases at V and 0 bases at J, with 11 bases in the middle. The CDR3 loop spans 14 amino acids. The CDR3 DNA sequence: TGTGCCAGCAGGGACAGCAACATGAACACTGAAGCTTTCTTT. Translation gives CASRDSNMNTEAFF. Drawing the rest from reference TRBV2 and TRBJ1-1, the complete variable domain is EPEVTQTPSHQVTQMGQEVILRCVPISNHLYFYWYRQILGQKVEFLVSFYNNEISEKSEIFDDQFSVERPDGSNFTLKIRSTKLEDSAMYFCASRDSNMNTEAFFGQGTRLTVV.

CDR3 loop: CSVGRDNEQFF. The DNA for the CDR3 is TGCAGCGTTGGGAGGGACAATGAGCAGTTCTTC. The genes are TRBV29-1 and TRBJ2-1; D is perhaps TRBD2 (6 bases). Germline CDR1 SQVTM, CDR2 ANQGSEA. This CDR3 is built from 11 residues. The ends were cut back, 4 bases at V and 5 bases at J, with 6 bases in the middle.

This chain joins TRBV5-1 and TRBJ1-3, with D maybe TRBD1 (6 bases). In germline, CDR1 is SGHRS, CDR2 YFSETQ. Trimming pared 4 bases from V and 2 bases from J, leaving 16 bases between. The CDR3 is 16 amino acids. The CDR3 bases are TGCGCCAGCAGCCGGGGGCAGGCAAGAACTGGAAACACCATATATTTT. It encodes CASSRGQARTGNTIYF. Full variable domain (missing parts from reference TRBV5-1 and TRBJ1-3): KAGVTQTPRYLIKTRGQQVTLSCSPISGHRSVSWYQQTPGQGLQFLFEYFSETQRNKGNFPGRFSGRQFSNSRSEMNVSTLELGDSALYLCASSRGQARTGNTIYFGEGSWLTVV.

This rearrangement joins TRBV9 to TRBJ2-2; no clear D. Trimming left V 1 base short and J 7 bases short, with 5 bases between. The CDR3 is made up of 12 amino acids. In germline, CDR1 is SGDLS, CDR2 YYNGEE. The CDR3: CASSVQDGELFF. In DNA form, the CDR3 reads TGTGCCAGCAGCGTACAAGACGGGGAGCTGTTTTTT.

The chain links TRBV11-2 to TRBJ2-7; TRBD1 matches 7 bases. Germline V gene sequence: CDR1 SGHAT, CDR2 FQNNGV. The V gene end was trimmed by 4 bases and the J gene end by 6 bases; junction bases not matched to a gene: 12. The CDR3 runs 15 residues. The CDR3 bases are TGTGCCAGCAGCTCGTCGACAGGGACCTCTTTCGAGCAGTACTTC. Translation: CASSSSTGTSFEQYF.

The chain uses TRBV7-7 and TRBJ2-5, with a tentative D call TRBD2 (5 bases). The CDR3 sequence is 15 residues long. V lost 1 base to trimming and J lost 1 base, with 10 bases between them. Germline V gene data show CDR1 as SSHAT and CDR2 as FNYEAQ (reference sequence). The CDR3 nucleotides read TGTGCCAGCAGCTTAGGGTTTGGGAGCCAAGAGACCCAGTACTTC. It encodes CASSLGFGSQETQYF. Looking up the rest from reference TRBV7-7 and TRBJ2-5 gives the full variable domain: GAGVSQSPRYKVTKRGQDVTLRCDPISSHATLYWYQQALGQGPEFLTYFNYEAQPDKSGLPSDRFSAERPEGSISTLTIQRTEQRDSAMYRCASSLGFGSQETQYFGPGTRLLVL.

V is TRBV5-1 and J is TRBJ2-2; tentative D call: TRBD1 (6 bases). The germline V gene encodes CDR1 SGHRS and CDR2 YFSETQ. V was pared by 9 bases and J by 3 bases, with 12 bases between. CDR3 size: 13 residues. In DNA form, the CDR3 reads TGCGCCACCAAAAAGGGGGACACCGGGGAGCTGTTTTTT. As protein: CATKKGDTGELFF.

J is TRBJ1-6 and V is TRBV11-2; D uncertain. V lost 2 bases, J lost 0 bases, and 5 bases lay in between. This CDR3 is 15 amino acids long. Germline-derived CDR1 and CDR2 are SGHAT and FQNNGV. The CDR3 spells CASSLMSSYNSPLHF. In DNA, the CDR3 is TGTGCCAGCAGCTTAATGAGCTCCTATAATTCACCCCTCCACTTT.

This clone has a single count. The chain employs TRBV9 and TRBJ2-1; TRBD2 might be the D (7 bases). Per germline, CDR1 SGDLS and CDR2 YYNGEE. V shed 0 bases and J shed 3 bases, with 10 bases lying between them. The CDR3 runs to 15 residues. The CDR3 DNA reads as TGTGCCAGCAGCGTAGAGGGGGGGGACTACAATGAGCAGTTCTTC. Translation: CASSVEGGDYNEQFF.